The 12 T cell receptor beta chains reported below all come from one sample, sequenced in a study of T cell responses to AZD1222 COVID-19 vaccine. Method: immunoSEQ multiplex PCR; TCRdb's copy keeps in-frame clones and lacks some. The sample yields about 120,000 clones, roughly 90% seen once. The material was peripheral blood, obtained on day 0 of AZD1222 vaccination. All receptors come from an adult in good health.

The chain combines TRBV5-1 with TRBJ1-1; 8 bases fit TRBD1. The J segment lost 1 base and the V segment lost 3 bases, leaving 2 bases of the junction unmatched. Looked up from germline, CDR1 is SGHRS and CDR2 is YFSETQ. The CDR3 totals 14 residues. The CDR3: CASSSGQGNTEAFF. In nucleotides, the CDR3 is TGCGCCAGCAGCTCCGGACAGGGGAACACTGAAGCTTTCTTT.

The chain recombines TRBV4-1 with TRBJ2-2; 12 bases are shared with TRBD2. V shed 1 base and J 4 bases; nucleotides not matched to a gene: 7. The length of the CDR3 is 18 residues. The germline gives CDR1 MGHRA, CDR2 YSYEKL. CDR3 bases: TGCGCCAGCAGCCAAGTGGGAGCGGGACTAGCGGGCACCGGGGAGCTGTTTTTT. It translates to CASSQVGAGLAGTGELFF.

V usage is TRBV28 and J usage is TRBJ1-5, with D maybe TRBD1 (6 bases). The CDR3 loop spans 16 amino acids. V lost 1 base and J lost 1, with 11 bases in between. Germline assignment: CDR1 MDHEN and CDR2 SYDVKM. The chain's CDR3 is CASSLYAGASNQPQHF. In DNA, the CDR3 is TGTGCCAGCAGTTTATATGCAGGGGCCAGCAATCAGCCCCAGCATTTT.

J is TRBJ1-6 and V is TRBV6-4; possible D gene TRBD1, 6 bases. V lost 3 bases to trimming and J lost 7 bases, with 13 bases between them. Germline CDR1 MRHNA, CDR2 SNTAGT. The CDR3 extends over 15 amino acids. The CDR3 region is CASSEGAGDNSPLHF. The CDR3, as DNA: TGTGCCAGCAGTGAGGGGGCCGGGGACAATTCACCCCTCCACTTT.

This clone was seen a single time. V is TRBV6-2 or TRBV6-3 and J is TRBJ1-1; 7 nucleotides line up with TRBD1. Germline V gene lookup returns CDR1 MNHEY and CDR2 SVGEGT. Trimming removed 5 bases from V and 7 bases from J; junction bases left unmatched: 22. CDR3 length: 18 residues. The CDR3 sequence is CASSPRRWLRTGSHEAFF. As DNA, the CDR3 is TGTGCCAGCAGTCCACGACGGTGGTTACGGACAGGCTCTCATGAAGCTTTCTTT.

CDR3 region: CASSLHGQAANEKLFF. The CDR3 region has the DNA TGTGCCAGCAGCTTACACGGACAGGCCGCTAATGAAAAACTGTTTTTT. The chain couples TRBV7-9 to TRBJ1-4; 7 bases are a match to TRBD1. The junction had 6 bases not matched to a gene; V was cut back by 2 bases and J by 3 bases. CDR3 size: 16 residues. Germline CDR1 reads SEHNR; CDR2 reads FQNEAQ (reference sequence).

This clone is a singleton in its sample. This sequence joins TRBV5-8 and TRBJ1-5; a weak D match, TRBD1 (5 bases). Trimming removed 2 bases at V and 7 bases at J, with 19 bases between. CDR1 is SGHTS, CDR2 YDEGEE, per germline. The CDR3 sequence is 16 residues long. The CDR3 DNA reads TGTGCCAGCAGCTTCGGGACTTTGCGAGTTAGGCAGCCCCAGCATTTT. This gives the protein CASSFGTLRVRQPQHF.

The chain combines TRBV7-8 with TRBJ2-1; tentative D call: TRBD1 (6 bases). V lost 1 base to trimming and J lost 6 bases, with 13 bases between them. The CDR3 spans 15 residues. Germline V gives CDR1 SGHVS, CDR2 FQNEAQ. In DNA, the CDR3 is TGTGCCAGCAGCTTAGGGACAGCAGTCCTCAATGAGCAGTTCTTC. Protein product: CASSLGTAVLNEQFF.

The J gene is TRBJ2-5, the V gene TRBV5-1; the match to TRBD1 covers 7 bases. Germline assignment: CDR1 SGHRS and CDR2 YFSETQ. The V segment lost 3 bases and the J segment 2 bases; nucleotides outside the gene matches: 7. The CDR3 spans 15 residues. The CDR3 DNA sequence: TGCGCCAGCAGCTCGGACCCGGGACAGCAAGAGACCCAGTACTTC. It codes for CASSSDPGQQETQYF.

This clone was seen only once. The chain couples TRBV18 to TRBJ2-3, with unresolved D. CDR3 length equals 15 residues. V was pared by 6 bases and J by 2 bases, with 15 bases between. In germline, CDR1 is KGHSH, CDR2 LQKENI. CDR3 region: CASSVGSLDTDTQYF. In DNA, the CDR3 is TGTGCCAGCTCCGTTGGGTCCCTGGACACAGATACGCAGTATTTT. The whole variable domain, filled in from reference TRBV18 and TRBJ2-3, reads NAGVMQNPRHLVRRRGQEARLRCSPMKGHSHVYWYRQLPEEGLKFMVYLQKENIIDESGMPKERFSAEFPKEGPSILRIQQVVRGDSAAYFCASSVGSLDTDTQYFGPGTRLTVL.

The chain uses TRBV12-3 or TRBV12-4 and TRBJ2-3, with D maybe TRBD1 (6 bases). Trimming took off 6 bases at V and 10 bases at J, with 11 bases between the two ends. This CDR3 spans 11 amino acids. Here the CDR3 DNA reads TGTGCCAGCAGAAGGGGGTTTCCGCAGTATTTT. This encodes CASRRGFPQYF.

The chain has TRBV6-2 or TRBV6-3 and TRBJ2-3; D perhaps matches TRBD2 (7 bases). Germline V gene sequence: CDR1 MNHEY, CDR2 SVGEGT. The germline V and J ends were trimmed by 2 bases and 5 bases, with 17 bases remaining between them. The CDR3 contains 16 residues. In nucleotides, the CDR3 is TGTGCCAGCAGTTACGGGGGGGCCGGAGTGGGAGATACGCAGTATTTT. This sequence encodes CASSYGGAGVGDTQYF.